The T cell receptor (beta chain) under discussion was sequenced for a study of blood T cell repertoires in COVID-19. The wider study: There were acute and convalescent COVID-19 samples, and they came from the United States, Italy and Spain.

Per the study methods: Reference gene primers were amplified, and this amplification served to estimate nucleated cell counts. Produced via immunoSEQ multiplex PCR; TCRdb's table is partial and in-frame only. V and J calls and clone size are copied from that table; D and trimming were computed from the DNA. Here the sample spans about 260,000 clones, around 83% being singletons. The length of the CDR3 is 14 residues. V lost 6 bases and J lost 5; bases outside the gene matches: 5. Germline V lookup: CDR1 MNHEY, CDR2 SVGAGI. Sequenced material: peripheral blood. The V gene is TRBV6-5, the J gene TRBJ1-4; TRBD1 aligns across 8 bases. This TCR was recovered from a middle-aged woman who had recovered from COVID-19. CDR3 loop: CASRLDRVNEKLFF. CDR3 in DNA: TGTGCCAGCAGGCTGGACAGGGTGAATGAAAAACTGTTTTTT.